These 9 T cell receptor beta chains were sequenced from one sample in a study of blood T cell repertoires in COVID-19. Here immunoSEQ multiplex PCR was the method, and the copy in TCRdb shows in-frame clones only, minus some. Of 130,000 to 150,000 clones in the sample, around 83% were seen once. The material sequenced was peripheral blood. These receptors originate from a woman older than 75 with acute or convalescent COVID-19.

This chain uses TRBV19 with TRBJ2-5; D remains ambiguous. The CDR3 extends over 14 amino acids. The germline V and J ends were trimmed by 3 bases and 2 bases, with 10 bases remaining between them. Germline loops: CDR1 LNHDA, CDR2 SQIVND (reference sequence). In DNA, the CDR3 is TGTGCCAGTAGTATTCTCAGATCACAAGAGACCCAGTACTTC. This gives the protein CASSILRSQETQYF.

This clone has a single count. The chain carries TRBV9 and TRBJ2-3, with 8 bases aligning to TRBD2. The V gene end was trimmed by 0 bases and the J gene end by 5 bases; junction bases not matched to a gene: 8. The CDR3 contains 16 residues. CDR1 and CDR2 (germline): SGDLS, YYNGEE. CDR3 sequence: CASSVVAGGFGDTQYF. In nucleotides, the CDR3 is TGTGCCAGCAGCGTAGTTGCGGGGGGCTTCGGAGATACGCAGTATTTT.

The table lists this clone with a count of one. The chain links TRBV7-8 to TRBJ1-2; 9 bases line up with TRBD1. There are 18 residues in the CDR3. The trim removed 5 bases at V and 2 bases at J, leaving 15 bases unmatched. Per germline, CDR1 SGHVS and CDR2 FQNEAQ. CDR3 coding DNA: TGTGCCAGCAGCCCCGACCGGGACAGGGCCGTTAAAAACTATGGCTACACCTTC. It translates to CASSPDRDRAVKNYGYTF. Variable domain in full (rest from reference TRBV7-8 and TRBJ1-2): GAGVSQSPRYKVAKRGQDVALRCDPISGHVSLFWYQQALGQGPEFLTYFQNEAQLDKSGLPSDRFFAERPEGSVSTLKIQRTQQEDSAVYLCASSPDRDRAVKNYGYTFGSGTRLTVV.

The chain employs TRBV6-4 and TRBJ2-2; D not certain. Germline loops: CDR1 MRHNA, CDR2 SNTAGT. The length of the CDR3 is 16 residues. Trimming took off 0 bases at V and 1 base at J, with 9 bases between the two ends. The CDR3 loop is CASSDSVRLNTGELFF. The CDR3 coding sequence is TGTGCCAGCAGTGACTCGGTCAGGCTGAACACCGGGGAGCTGTTTTTT.

This chain connects TRBV3-1 (or the pseudogene TRBV3-2) to TRBJ1-5, with D possibly being TRBD1 (5 bases). Trimming left V 1 base short and J 3 bases short, with 10 bases between. The CDR3 consists of 15 residues. The germline CDR1 and CDR2 sequences are LGHDT and YNNKEL (reference sequence). The CDR3 sequence is CASSQGQGSNQPQHF. CDR3 coding DNA: TGTGCCAGCAGCCAAGGGCAGGGTTCCAATCAGCCCCAGCATTTT.

This chain joins TRBV11-1 and TRBJ2-7; TRBD2 might be the D (6 bases). The CDR3 runs to 14 residues. Trimming took 5 bases from V and 3 from J, leaving 14 bases between them. The V gene's germline CDR1 is SGHAT and CDR2 FQDESV (reference sequence). CDR3 loop: CASSPRRGFYEQYF. CDR3 nucleotide sequence: TGTGCCAGCAGCCCCCGACGGGGGTTCTACGAGCAGTACTTC.

This clone appeared a few times. The rearrangement links TRBV30 to TRBJ1-1; D might be TRBD1 (5 bases). The CDR3 runs to 17 residues. Germline CDR1 reads GTSNPN; CDR2 reads SVGIG (reference sequence). V shed 1 base and J shed 5 bases, with 23 bases lying between them. The CDR3 DNA follows: TGTGCCTGGAGTGGAGATCTTTCTCATGGGGCGATAACTGAAGCTTTCTTT. This sequence encodes CAWSGDLSHGAITEAFF.

The V call is TRBV19, the J call TRBJ2-7; maybe TRBD1 (5 bases). The V gene lost 3 bases and the J gene lost 6 bases, with 9 bases spanning the gap. Germline CDR1 reads LNHDA; CDR2 reads SQIVND (reference sequence). The CDR3 consists of 12 residues. The CDR3 bases are TGTGCCAGTAGTATTTTTGACAGCGAGCAGTACTTC. Its protein is CASSIFDSEQYF.

The CDR3 protein is CASSQVPGQGFSYNEQFF. CDR3 coding DNA: TGCGCCAGCAGCCAAGTACCGGGACAGGGTTTTTCCTACAATGAGCAGTTCTTC. V is TRBV4-1 and J is TRBJ2-1; 9 bases line up with TRBD1. Per the germline V gene, CDR1 is MGHRA and CDR2 is YSYEKL. V was clipped by 1 base and J by 1 base; unmatched bases: 8. The CDR3 runs 18 residues.